The clone carrying this T cell receptor beta chain has a count of ten or more. The antigen remains undetermined. This entry is derived from a study of blood T cells in healthy people across ages. On the study more broadly: With template switching, about one barcoded beta molecule was captured per two T cells.

Investigators took around 10 milliliters of peripheral blood from every donor. PCR was performed a second time for about 7 to 12 cycles using a sample-barcoded 5' primer and a J-beta primer mix. Researchers report that each sample yielded at least 3 million CDR3-containing paired-end reads. TCRdb analysed the 5' RACE reads with MiXCR anew, one entry per CDR3 protein. This sample yields about 800,000 distinct CDR3 sequences, of which more than 35% are seen a single time; roughly 18% belongs to the top ten. Regarding the study as a whole: Diversity was higher, and naive CD4+ cells more numerous, in long-lived donors than in aged donors.

Germline trimming cut 7 bases from V and 0 bases from J; bases unmatched to any gene: 3. The germline V gene has CDR1 SQVTM and CDR2 ANQGSEA. The CDR3 sequence is 12 residues long. The receptor's source is a man older than 75 in good health. This sequence joins TRBV29-1 and TRBJ2-7, with 7 bases lining up with TRBD1. What was sequenced was blood. CDR3 residues: CSARDSSYEQYF. The DNA for the CDR3 is TGCAGCGCCCGGGACAGCTCCTACGAGCAGTACTTC.